The 5 T cell receptor beta chains presented below share a single source sample, sequenced in a study of shared clonotypes between healthy human individuals (dated by TCRdb to the early 2020s). CD8 naive samples were obtained by positive selection for CCR7 among CD45RO-negative cells, yielding a CD45RA+CCR7+ population from which TemRA cells were excluded. The library was built by means of the immunoSEQ multiplex PCR assay. TCRdb holds this immuneACCESS table with in-frame rearrangements only. Some clones are missing; in checked studies, unresolved V genes explain under half, and the rest has no known cause. Here the sample has around 600,000 clones; roughly 95% occur a single time. About 0.11% of the sample lies in the top ten. The sequenced sample consisted of naive CD8+ T cells sorted from blood. In the paper's terms, the cell subset or site label means: CD45RA+CCR7+. Receptors were obtained from a woman aged 25 to 39 in good health.

V and J are TRBV27 and TRBJ2-7; D may correspond to TRBD1 or TRBD2 (5 bases each). The CDR3 covers 12 residues. Germline V gene lookup returns CDR1 MNHEY and CDR2 SMNVEV (reference sequence). The V end was cut by 2 bases, the J end by 9 bases, with 11 bases between. CDR3 nucleotide sequence: TGTGCCAGCAGTTTAGACGGGACCCGGCAGTACTTC. This encodes CASSLDGTRQYF.

The chain combines TRBV7-9 with TRBJ2-7; possibly TRBD1 or TRBD2 for D (5 bases each). Germline V gene data show CDR1 as SEHNR and CDR2 as FQNEAQ (reference sequence). The germline V and J ends were trimmed by 5 bases and 5 bases, with 16 bases remaining between them. CDR3 length equals 14 residues. CDR3 sequence: CASSRDGAPNEQYF. Here the CDR3 DNA reads TGTGCCAGCAGCCGGGACGGGGCCCCTAACGAGCAGTACTTC.

This clone was detected only once. J is TRBJ2-7 and V is TRBV11-2; D is uncertain. V lost 4 bases and J 2 bases, leaving 12 bases between the germline ends. The CDR3 totals 14 residues. The germline V gene has CDR1 SGHAT and CDR2 FQNNGV. The CDR3 is CASSSPGSTYEQYF. CDR3 bases: TGTGCCAGCAGCTCCCCCGGCAGTACCTACGAGCAGTACTTC.

The V gene is TRBV27, the J gene TRBJ2-7; D possibly corresponds to TRBD1 (7 bases). The germline CDR1 and CDR2 sequences are MNHEY and SMNVEV (reference sequence). This CDR3 region has 15 residues. V was shortened by 5 bases and J by 0 bases, with 14 bases between the two germline ends. DNA of the CDR3: TGTGCCAGCAGTGCCGCAGGGGGGCCCTCCTACGAGCAGTACTTC. It yields the protein CASSAAGGPSYEQYF.

This chain joins TRBV27 and TRBJ1-4; 8 nucleotides match TRBD1. Germline V gene data show CDR1 as MNHEY and CDR2 as SMNVEV (reference sequence). With V trimmed by 6 bases and J by 7 bases, 7 bases remained unmatched. The CDR3 runs to 14 residues. CDR3 sequence (DNA): TGTGCCAGCAGGGACAGGGAGTGGAGTGAAAAACTGTTTTTT. Encoded protein: CASRDREWSEKLFF.